These 11 T cell receptor beta chains came from one sample sequenced in a study of shared clonotypes between healthy human individuals. The repertoire was sequenced with immunoSEQ multiplex PCR; TCRdb's copy has only in-frame clones and lacks some. The sample records roughly 2.4 million clones, approximately 96% being singletons. The sample comprised naive CD4+ T cells sorted from blood. Subset specified: CD45RA+ positively selected. All receptors derive from a man aged 18 to 29 in good health.

The chain uses TRBV27 and TRBJ2-5; 8 bases are a match to TRBD2. CDR3 size: 15 residues. The germline CDR1 and CDR2 sequences are MNHEY and SMNVEV (reference sequence). J lost 5 bases, V lost 3 bases, and 8 bases had no gene match. The CDR3 loop reads CASSLSGGAWETQYF. DNA for the CDR3: TGTGCCAGCAGTTTGTCCGGGGGGGCCTGGGAGACCCAGTACTTC.

This chain connects TRBV30 to TRBJ1-3; D remains unclear. The CDR3 covers 13 residues. With 8 bases removed from V and 4 bases from J, the gap between germline ends came to 15 bases. Germline CDR1 reads GTSNPN; CDR2 reads SVGIG (reference sequence). In DNA form, the CDR3 reads TGTGCCGGTTCGTGGGAGGCAGGAAACACCATATATTTT. This encodes CAGSWEAGNTIYF.

The genes are TRBV9 and TRBJ2-5, with 11 bases lining up with TRBD2. The germline V gene has CDR1 SGDLS and CDR2 YYNGEE. After removal of 5 bases from V and 2 bases from J, the junction contained 5 bases not matched to a gene. The CDR3 has 15 amino acids. The CDR3 bases are TGTGCCAGCAGGGGGACTAGCGGAGTACAAGAGACCCAGTACTTC. This encodes CASRGTSGVQETQYF.

The chain employs TRBV30 and TRBJ1-1, with 7 bases identical to TRBD1. V trimming: 2 bases; J trimming: 4 bases; junction bases outside the gene matches: 7. This CDR3 spans 14 amino acids. The germline CDR1 and CDR2 sequences are GTSNPN and SVGIG (reference sequence). The CDR3 nucleotides are TGTGCCTGGAGTACCACAGGGGCGAGCACTGAAGCTTTCTTT. It codes for CAWSTTGASTEAFF.

The chain employs TRBV20-1 and TRBJ2-5; no clear D gene. The CDR3 is 9 amino acids. Germline CDR1 is DFQATT and CDR2 is SNEGSKA (reference sequence). Trimming removed 7 bases from V and 7 bases from J, with 7 bases in between. CDR3 amino acids: CSVQRTQYF. The DNA of the CDR3 is TGCAGTGTCCAGAGGACCCAGTACTTC.

The chain has TRBV9 and TRBJ2-5; 12 bases map to TRBD2. This CDR3 contains 14 residues. V was pared by 3 bases and J by 7 bases, with 4 bases of the junction left unmatched. Germline CDR1 SGDLS, CDR2 YYNGEE. CDR3 DNA sequence: TGTGCCAGCAGCGCTAGCGGGAGGGTAGGGACCCAGTACTTC. Amino acid sequence: CASSASGRVGTQYF.

The V gene is TRBV28, the J gene TRBJ1-1; D not certain. Looked up from germline, CDR1 is MDHEN and CDR2 is SYDVKM. This CDR3 contains 16 residues. The germline V and J ends were trimmed by 5 bases and 2 bases, with 18 bases remaining between them. In DNA, the CDR3 is TGTGCCAGCAGTCAGACACCTTATAACGTTAACACTGAAGCTTTCTTT. It is translated as CASSQTPYNVNTEAFF. Full variable domain (rest looked up from reference TRBV28 and TRBJ1-1): DVKVTQSSRYLVKRTGEKVFLECVQDMDHENMFWYRQDPGLGLRLIYFSYDVKMKEKGDIPEGYSVSREKKERFSLILESASTNQTSMYLCASSQTPYNVNTEAFFGQGTRLTVV.

In regard to this clone: This sample also contains other DNA sequences that code for the same CDR3. This rearrangement joins TRBV9 to TRBJ1-6, with D maybe TRBD1 (5 bases). In germline, CDR1 is SGDLS, CDR2 YYNGEE. The CDR3 covers 13 residues. The germline V and J ends were trimmed by 2 bases and 7 bases, with 7 bases remaining between them. CDR3 amino acids: CASSVTGNSPLHF. As DNA, the CDR3 is TGTGCCAGCAGCGTTACAGGCAATTCACCCCTCCACTTT.

The chain joins TRBV6-5 to TRBJ2-7; 9 bases map to TRBD1. J was trimmed by 3 bases and V by 2 bases; bases with no gene match: 5. The CDR3 covers 15 residues. Germline V lookup: CDR1 MNHEY, CDR2 SVGAGI. As DNA, the CDR3 is TGTGCCAGCAGTTACCGGGACAGGGATCACTACGAGCAGTACTTC. Translating gives CASSYRDRDHYEQYF.

The rearrangement links TRBV5-1 to TRBJ1-2, with D possibly TRBD1 on 5 matching bases. Germline V gene lookup returns CDR1 SGHRS and CDR2 YFSETQ. The CDR3 extends over 15 amino acids. V was shortened by 2 bases and J by 4 bases, with 15 bases between the two germline ends. CDR3 amino acids: CASSLTGTVVYGYTF. The CDR3, as DNA: TGCGCCAGCAGCTTAACCGGGACCGTTGTCTATGGCTACACCTTC. Filled out from reference TRBV5-1 and TRBJ1-2, the complete variable domain reads KAGVTQTPRYLIKTRGQQVTLSCSPISGHRSVSWYQQTPGQGLQFLFEYFSETQRNKGNFPGRFSGRQFSNSRSEMNVSTLELGDSALYLCASSLTGTVVYGYTFGSGTRLTVV.

The chain employs TRBV4-3 and TRBJ2-2; D perhaps matches TRBD1 (5 bases). This CDR3 contains 13 residues. V was cut by 5 bases and J by 6 bases, with 10 bases left in between. Germline CDR1 reads LGHNA; CDR2 reads YSLEER. The CDR3 coding sequence is TGCGCCAGCAGCAAAGGGGTAGCCGGGGAGCTGTTTTTT. This encodes CASSKGVAGELFF.